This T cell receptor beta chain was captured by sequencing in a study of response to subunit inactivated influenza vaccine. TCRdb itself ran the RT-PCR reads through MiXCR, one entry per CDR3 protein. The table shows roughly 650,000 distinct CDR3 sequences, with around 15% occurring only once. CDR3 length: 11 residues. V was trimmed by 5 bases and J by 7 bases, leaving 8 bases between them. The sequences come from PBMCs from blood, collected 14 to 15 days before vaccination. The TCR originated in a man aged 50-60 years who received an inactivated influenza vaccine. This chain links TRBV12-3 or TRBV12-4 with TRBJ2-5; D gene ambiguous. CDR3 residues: CASSEVGTQYF. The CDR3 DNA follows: TGTGCCAGCAGTGAGGTGGGGACCCAGTACTTC.